The rows below give T cell receptor beta chains drawn from one sample of a study of cytomegalovirus exposure and HLA in healthy donors. TCRdb keeps only in-frame clones here, not all; method: immunoSEQ multiplex PCR. The table shows around 100,000 clones, with roughly 82% occurring only once. Sequencing was performed on PBMCs. These receptors all stem from a man aged 45-60 years in good health and CMV-seronegative. Each CDR3 is given with its conserved first and last residue.

TRBJ1-1 | TRBV28 | CASSLGSMGAEAFF
TRBJ1-1 | TRBV14 | CASNRMRSTEAFF
TRBJ2-6 | TRBV4-3 | CASSRIDTGYERANVLTF
TRBJ1-1 | TRBV6-6 | CASIDPGQGGTEAFF
TRBJ2-7 | TRBV19 | CASSQNRGRVLNEQYF
TRBJ2-3 | TRBV29-1 | CSVDTGTDTQYF
TRBJ1-4 | TRBV5-1 | CASSYKGANEKLFF
TRBJ1-2 | TRBV5-6 | CASYGRGGRPGYTF
TRBJ2-5 | TRBV7-2 | CASSLTELVEGTQYF
TRBJ2-6 | TRBV7-9 | CASTLGAPGANVLTF
TRBJ1-1 | TRBV4-2 | CASSPQVFTEAFF
TRBJ2-3 | TRBV2 | CARGGSSSTDTQYF
TRBJ2-7 | TRBV6-5 | CASSYGADYEQYF
TRBJ2-3 | TRBV28 | CASSYRGLGTDTQYF
TRBJ1-4 | TRBV10-2 | CASSEGKGTGEKLFF
TRBJ2-7 | TRBV7-8 | CASIQSGTGGYEQYF
TRBJ1-5 | TRBV5-1 | CASRRGTDSNQPQHF
TRBJ1-6 | TRBV2 | CASREGVGSWQNSPLHF
TRBJ2-3 | TRBV5-5 | CASSPGGQGTDTQYF
TRBJ2-3 | TRBV18 | CASSPAGGLGYDTQYF
TRBJ2-7 | TRBV19 | CASSKSGTGLYEQYF
TRBJ1-2 | TRBV29-1 | CSVSDRSGGYTF
TRBJ2-1 | TRBV7-9 | CASSLSVRVRNEQFF
TRBJ1-2 | TRBV29-1 | CSVVGDAGKGTF
TRBJ2-3 | TRBV29-1 | CSVEYGGQYF
TRBJ2-3 | TRBV12-5 | CASGPGLARSTDTQYF